Listed below are T cell receptor beta chains from one sample, sequenced in a study of cytomegalovirus exposure and HLA in healthy donors. Produced via immunoSEQ multiplex PCR; TCRdb's table is partial and in-frame only. Among over 110,000 clones listed, about 88% were seen once. Input material: PBMCs. These receptors originate from a man between 18 and 29 years old in good health and CMV-seropositive. Each CDR3 is given with its conserved first and last residue. The order of the fields is V gene, CDR3 protein.

v_call: TRBV11-2
cdr3_aa: CASSLRATGGETQYF

v_call: TRBV28
cdr3_aa: CASSDPSGAGNTIYF

v_call: TRBV5-1
cdr3_aa: CASSLDRGSTDTQYF

v_call: TRBV19
cdr3_aa: CASTTLTGGNEQFF

v_call: TRBV5-1
cdr3_aa: CASRPGQFLTDTQYF

v_call: TRBV10-3
cdr3_aa: CAISERVDQPQHF

v_call: TRBV2
cdr3_aa: CASTGENTEAFF

v_call: TRBV4-2
cdr3_aa: CASSPREGDYGYTF

v_call: TRBV7-8
cdr3_aa: CASSHPRDSNTGELFF

v_call: TRBV6-6
cdr3_aa: CASSYSRLADAYEQYF

v_call: TRBV10-2
cdr3_aa: CASSDLNNQPQHF

v_call: TRBV2
cdr3_aa: CASRGGPGELFF

v_call: TRBV30
cdr3_aa: CAWGQSYNEQFF

v_call: TRBV6-5
cdr3_aa: CASRLGETQYF

v_call: TRBV5-1
cdr3_aa: CASSQPGTDPMNTEAFF

v_call: TRBV2
cdr3_aa: CASGSGRVGYNEQFF

v_call: TRBV6-5
cdr3_aa: CASSTLNRADGYTF

v_call: TRBV28
cdr3_aa: CASSYPRQGYGYTF

v_call: TRBV18
cdr3_aa: CASSPGAGKRELFF

v_call: TRBV18
cdr3_aa: CASSDVSVGSGNTIYF

v_call: TRBV5-4
cdr3_aa: CASSLAGGSTGELFF

v_call: TRBV9
cdr3_aa: CASSVAPTDNYGYTF

v_call: TRBV11-2
cdr3_aa: CASSLSGGVYNEQFF

v_call: TRBV11-3
cdr3_aa: CASSRSHTLSSYNSPLHF

v_call: TRBV27
cdr3_aa: CASHQGKVGEQYF

v_call: TRBV5-1
cdr3_aa: CASSARDRATKNIQYF

v_call: TRBV7-2
cdr3_aa: CASSFRTGDQPQHF

v_call: TRBV27
cdr3_aa: CARGLINYEQYF

v_call: TRBV29-1
cdr3_aa: CSVGRQSSHEQFF

v_call: TRBV19
cdr3_aa: CASSRQGQLPYEQYF

v_call: TRBV9
cdr3_aa: CASSVEQGNTDTQYF

v_call: TRBV5-1
cdr3_aa: CASSWGGSGEQFF

v_call: TRBV11-2
cdr3_aa: CASSCSGGACEQFF

v_call: TRBV4-1
cdr3_aa: CASSQVGGLLETQYF

v_call: TRBV11-1
cdr3_aa: CASSRTGNRAEAFF

v_call: TRBV2
cdr3_aa: CASSEAGWGGTF

v_call: TRBV7-9
cdr3_aa: CASSTQGAGNTEAFF

v_call: TRBV7-2
cdr3_aa: CASRETGAGKAGELFF

v_call: TRBV28
cdr3_aa: CASVRTGGYEQYF

v_call: TRBV30
cdr3_aa: CAGLRGHSYEQYF

v_call: TRBV25-1
cdr3_aa: CASSHDPRAGYTF

v_call: TRBV19
cdr3_aa: CASSAGTSGVYEQYF

v_call: TRBV5-1
cdr3_aa: CASSLEGTGASGYTF

v_call: TRBV30
cdr3_aa: CAWTTTATWEQFF

v_call: TRBV10-3
cdr3_aa: CAITPSGGFEQYF